Each of the 10 T cell receptor beta chains below was sequenced from the same sample in a study of blood T cells in healthy people across ages. Primed by a sample-barcoded 5' primer and a J-beta primer mix, a second PCR proceeded for 7 to 11 cycles. TCRdb redid the calling of the 5' RACE reads with MiXCR, one entry per CDR3 protein. Here the sample spans around 1.7 million distinct CDR3 sequences, over 25% being singletons. Sequencing used blood. The receptors come from a young woman in good health.

V usage is TRBV7-2 and J usage is TRBJ1-2, with a weak D call TRBD1 (6 bases). Trimming cost V 1 base and J 6 bases, with 21 bases left between them. This CDR3 has 17 amino acids. Germline values: CDR1 SGHTA, CDR2 FQGNSA. Written as DNA, the CDR3 is TGTGCCAGCAGCTTAGATTACGCAACCAGGGGAGAGGATGGCTACACCTTC. Translating gives CASSLDYATRGEDGYTF.

This clonotype was observed a few times. The chain couples TRBV6-8 to TRBJ1-2, with a tentative D call TRBD1 (5 bases). V shed 6 bases and J shed 2 bases, with 10 bases lying between them. The CDR3 runs to 13 residues. Germline CDR1 is MNHGY and CDR2 is SAAAGT. The CDR3 here is CASSRQLNYGYTF. The CDR3 DNA reads TGTGCCAGCAGCCGACAGTTGAACTATGGCTACACCTTC.

The chain uses TRBV19 and TRBJ2-5, with TRBD2 matching 11 bases. With 5 bases clipped from V and 9 bases from J, the junction kept 8 bases outside the gene matches. The CDR3 consists of 14 residues. The germline V gene has CDR1 LNHDA and CDR2 SQIVND (reference sequence). The CDR3 here is CASSLTSGSVPQYF. The CDR3 DNA reads as TGTGCCAGTAGTCTAACTAGCGGGAGCGTCCCCCAGTACTTC.

This clonotype was observed a few times. V usage is TRBV9 and J usage is TRBJ2-3; 7 bases are a match to TRBD2. With 4 bases clipped from V and 5 bases from J, the junction kept 25 bases outside the gene matches. This CDR3 comprises 20 residues. CDR1 and CDR2 from the germline V gene are SGDLS and YYNGEE. The CDR3 bases are TGTGCCAGCAGCCCAAACGCAATCCGAAGCTCTAGCGGATCCATAGATACGCAGTATTTT. Its protein is CASSPNAIRSSSGSIDTQYF.

This clonotype came up once. The chain carries TRBV7-8 and TRBJ2-1, with no clear D. This CDR3 has 14 residues. The germline gives CDR1 SGHVS, CDR2 FQNEAQ. Trimming took 0 bases from V and 4 from J, leaving 7 bases between them. CDR3 sequence: CASSLALEYNEQFF. The CDR3 DNA reads TGTGCCAGCAGCTTAGCGCTGGAGTACAATGAGCAGTTCTTC.

This clonotype has more than one count but fewer than ten. The genes are TRBV30 and TRBJ2-3; D call uncertain. The V end lost 2 bases, the J end lost 6 bases, and 3 bases lay between the germline ends. The CDR3 sequence is 10 residues long. Germline loops: CDR1 GTSNPN, CDR2 SVGIG (reference sequence). For the CDR3, the DNA is TGTGCCTGGAGTACGGATACGCAGTATTTT. Protein sequence: CAWSTDTQYF.

The genes are TRBV2 and TRBJ1-1; the D is unclear. Trimming pared 4 bases from V and 2 bases from J, leaving 20 bases between. This CDR3 contains 17 residues. Germline-derived CDR1 and CDR2 are SNHLY and FYNNEI. The CDR3 sequence is CASSVRNSASPNTEAFF. The CDR3 DNA reads as TGTGCCAGCAGTGTGAGGAACAGTGCTTCCCCCAACACTGAAGCTTTCTTT.

This chain connects TRBV7-9 to TRBJ1-5; no reliable D call. V lost 0 bases and J lost 4, with 13 bases in between. The CDR3 has 16 residues. Germline values: CDR1 SEHNR, CDR2 FQNEAQ (reference sequence). CDR3 amino acids: CASSLALRTGNQPQHF. CDR3 sequence (DNA): TGTGCCAGCAGCTTAGCGTTGCGGACGGGGAATCAGCCCCAGCATTTT.

Note on this clonotype: This clone may be a read error of a much larger clone one base away. This chain uses TRBV12-3 or TRBV12-4 with TRBJ1-2, with 7 bases lining up with TRBD1. This CDR3 is built from 13 residues. V trimming: 6 bases; J trimming: 3 bases; junction bases outside the gene matches: 4. The CDR3 DNA is TGTGCCAGCAGACCCGGGACAGACTATGGCTACACCTTC. The encoded protein is CASRPGTDYGYTF.

The rearrangement links TRBV12-3 or TRBV12-4 to TRBJ2-3; D is possibly TRBD1 or TRBD2 (6 bases each). The CDR3 consists of 15 residues. Between the trimmed V and J ends, which lost 10 bases and 0 bases, there was a span of 17 bases. CDR3 sequence: CANCPGAPSTDTQYF. The CDR3, as DNA: TGTGCCAACTGCCCGGGGGCCCCTAGCACAGATACGCAGTATTTT.